This TCR beta chain was recorded in a study of cytomegalovirus exposure and HLA in healthy donors. The study ran its PCR with 60 Vbeta and 13 Jbeta primers. TCRdb keeps only in-frame clones here, not all; method: immunoSEQ multiplex PCR. This sample's table reports tens of thousands of clones. Germline trimming cut 8 bases from V and 5 bases from J; bases unmatched to any gene: 10. The CDR3 runs 14 residues. The V gene's germline CDR1 is SGHTA and CDR2 FQGTGA. This receptor was obtained from a man under 40 in good health and CMV-seronegative. Source material: PBMCs. The V call is TRBV7-3, the J call TRBJ2-3, with 7 bases that match TRBD2. The CDR3 loop is CASGESGIEDTQYF. The CDR3 DNA sequence: TGTGCCAGCGGTGAAAGCGGGATTGAAGATACGCAGTATTTT.